This paragraph reports one T cell receptor beta chain. No antigen is known for it. The read comes to an end 3 residues before the CDR3 does, leaving the germline J gene to fill in the end. Genomic DNA, averaging approximately 1,300 ng per sample, yielded TCR beta CDR3 via immunoSEQ. Assay used: immunoSEQ multiplex PCR; TCRdb lists only in-frame clones, some missing. Listed are 35,000 to 45,000 clones; under 7% falls within the top ten. This entry is derived from a study of T cells in women clearing cervical HPV infection. V was shortened by 5 bases and J by 5 bases, with 16 bases between the two germline ends. This CDR3 is built from 14 residues. Germline V CDR1 and CDR2: SSHAT, FNYEAQ (reference sequence). Study-wide findings and caveats: Richness differences could reflect unmeasured T-cell content per sample. Combining TCR richness with V gene abundances gave roughly 0.8 AUC.

The chain has TRBV7-7 and TRBJ2-7; tentative D call: TRBD1 (6 bases). The receptor comes from a woman between 18 and 70 years old with a cervical HPV16 infection that either progressed to CIN3+ or cleared (not recorded which). The sequenced sample was blood buffy coat. The sequenced CDR3 bases are TGTGCCAGCAGCGACAGGACAGTAAGCGACGAG. Its protein product is CASSDRTVSDE. The full CDR3 is CASSDRTVSDEQYF.